Sequencing of this T cell receptor beta chain was carried out in a study of blood T cell repertoires in COVID-19. Overall study: Both acute and convalescent COVID-19 samples were obtained from the United States, Italy and Spain.

The CDR3 covers 15 residues. V lost 5 bases, J lost 1 base, and 14 bases lay in between. CDR1 and CDR2 (germline): SGHTA, FQGNSA. Under the authors' procedure: Amplification with reference gene primers provided the estimates of nucleated cell counts. Sequenced by immunoSEQ multiplex PCR; TCRdb stores in-frame clones only, minus some. V and J calls and clone size follow that table, whereas D and trimming were derived from the DNA. The table records roughly 290,000 clones, roughly 80% of them present only once. The sequence was obtained from a woman aged 45-60 years with active or convalescent COVID-19. Material for sequencing was peripheral blood. This chain uses TRBV7-2 with TRBJ2-5; D possibly corresponds to TRBD1 (5 bases). The chain's CDR3 is CASSRDPGIQETQYF. The CDR3 bases are TGTGCCAGCAGCCGTGATCCAGGGATCCAAGAGACCCAGTACTTC.